Below, 27 T cell receptor beta chains from the same sample are listed, as sequenced in a study of Graves' ophthalmopathy and Graves' hyperthyroidism (dated by TCRdb to the late 2010s). The sequencing machine was an Illumina HiSeq 2000. For repertoire sequencing, the TCR beta CDR3 regions were amplified from RNA transcripts. The first round was an RT-PCR using HTBI primers with the Qiagen OneStep RT-PCR kit, and this first round was followed by a second-round multiplex PCR, then size selection and purification. Clones were called with MiXCR by TCRdb after fastp trimmed the public reads at Q25, and only in-frame beta chains were retained. Each CDR3 protein gets just one entry, which takes the most common genes and DNA from the rows behind it. This sample gives 660,000 or so distinct CDR3 sequences in total; 35% to 45% of them show up just once. The top ten clonotypes cover more than 2.5% of the sample.

Specimen: peripheral blood. These receptors came from an adult man with Graves' ophthalmopathy.

The genes are TRBV5-4 and TRBJ2-5, with 9 nucleotides matching TRBD1. The CDR3 is made up of 15 amino acids. Germline V gives CDR1 SGHNT, CDR2 YYREEE (reference sequence). V lost 4 bases, J lost 1 base, and 5 bases stayed unmatched. In DNA, the CDR3 is TGTGCCAGCAGCCCCTACAGGGGGCGCCAAGAGACCCAGTACTTC. Translation gives CASSPYRGRQETQYF.

CDR3 residues: CSARQGRGYGYTF. As DNA, the CDR3 is TGCAGCGCCCGACAGGGAAGGGGCTATGGCTACACCTTC. V is TRBV29-1 and J is TRBJ1-2; 7 bases align to TRBD1. CDR3 length equals 13 residues. CDR1 is SQVTM, CDR2 ANQGSEA, per germline. With V trimmed by 7 bases and J by 4 bases, 9 bases remained unmatched. The full variable domain, in which reference TRBV29-1 and TRBJ1-2 provide the parts outside the CDR3, is SAVISQKPSRDICQRGTSLTIQCQVDSQVTMMFWYRQQPGQSLTLIATANQGSEATYESGFVIDKFPISRPNLTFSTLTVSNMSPEDSSIYLCSARQGRGYGYTFGSGTRLTVV.

This clonotype was picked up many times. The chain is built from TRBV15 and TRBJ2-5; D gene unclear. This CDR3 comprises 13 residues. V was clipped by 5 bases and J by 2 bases, with 9 bases between them. Germline V lookup: CDR1 LNHNV, CDR2 YYDKDF (reference sequence). The CDR3 region has the DNA TGTGCCACCAGCGGACGGCTGCAAGAGACCCAGTACTTC. This gives the protein CATSGRLQETQYF.

This sequence joins TRBV29-1 and TRBJ2-7; 8 nucleotides match TRBD1. V was pared by 3 bases and J by 7 bases, with 11 bases of the junction left unmatched. Germline assignment: CDR1 SQVTM and CDR2 ANQGSEA. The CDR3 loop spans 14 amino acids. The CDR3 here is CSVEGQGAGNEQYF. In DNA, the CDR3 is TGCAGCGTTGAGGGGCAGGGGGCAGGGAATGAGCAGTACTTC.

The chain carries TRBV14 and TRBJ1-1; D gene uncertain. Germline assignment: CDR1 SGHDN and CDR2 FVKESK. This CDR3 is built from 12 residues. Trimming left V 8 bases short and J 7 bases short, with 14 bases between. As DNA, the CDR3 is TGTGCCAGCTCACCACTTTCTCGTGAAGCTTTCTTT. Residues: CASSPLSREAFF.

This clonotype showed up many times. The chain links TRBV5-6 to TRBJ2-7; unclear D gene. Looked up from germline, CDR1 is SGHDT and CDR2 is YYEEEE. Between the trimmed V and J ends, which lost 0 bases and 2 bases, there was a span of 9 bases. The CDR3 covers 14 residues. The CDR3 is CASSLGSGPYEQYF. DNA of the CDR3: TGTGCCAGCAGCTTGGGATCAGGTCCCTACGAGCAGTACTTC. Full variable domain (outside the CDR3, taken from reference TRBV5-6 and TRBJ2-7): DAGVTQSPTHLIKTRGQQVTLRCSPKSGHDTVSWYQQALGQGPQFIFQYYEEEERQRGNFPDRFSGHQFPNYSSELNVNALLLGDSALYLCASSLGSGPYEQYFGPGTRLTVT.

This clonotype has just a few counts. The genes are TRBV7-8 and TRBJ2-1; possibly TRBD1 or TRBD2 for D (5 bases each). Between the trimmed V and J ends, which lost 8 bases and 3 bases, there was a span of 8 bases. This CDR3 is 12 amino acids long. Looked up from germline, CDR1 is SGHVS and CDR2 is FQNEAQ. The DNA for the CDR3 is TGTGCCAGCCAGAGGGGCTACAATGAGCAGTTCTTC. Translated: CASQRGYNEQFF.

This rearrangement joins TRBV25-1 to TRBJ2-6, with D perhaps TRBD2 (6 bases). The germline V gene has CDR1 MGHDK and CDR2 SYGVNS. The CDR3 consists of 17 residues. Between the trimmed V and J ends, which lost 4 bases and 4 bases, there was a span of 17 bases. CDR3 in amino acids: CASSARDGGKGANVLTF. DNA of the CDR3: TGTGCCAGCAGTGCACGGGACGGGGGAAAAGGGGCCAACGTCCTGACTTTC.

This sequence joins TRBV5-1 and TRBJ2-7; D remains ambiguous. The V end was cut by 2 bases, the J end by 0 bases, with 9 bases between. CDR1 and CDR2 (germline): SGHRS, YFSETQ. CDR3 size: 14 residues. The CDR3 loop reads CASSFFPSSYEQYF. The CDR3, as DNA: TGCGCCAGCAGCTTCTTCCCTAGCTCCTACGAGCAGTACTTC.

The V and J genes are TRBV20-1 and TRBJ1-1; weak D call: TRBD1 (6 bases). The CDR3 totals 14 residues. Germline-derived CDR1 and CDR2 are DFQATT and SNEGSKA (reference sequence). Trimming took off 5 bases at V and 1 base at J, with 14 bases between the two ends. CDR3 loop: CSAGAGTSNTEAFF. CDR3 coding DNA: TGCAGTGCTGGGGCCGGGACATCGAACACTGAAGCTTTCTTT.

This clonotype has a count of ten or more. J is TRBJ1-5 and V is TRBV12-3 or TRBV12-4, with TRBD1 matching 8 bases. The CDR3 consists of 13 residues. V lost 6 bases and J lost 2; bases outside the gene matches: 0. The DNA of the CDR3 is TGTGCCAGCAGGACAGGGGGCAATCAGCCCCAGCATTTT. Protein: CASRTGGNQPQHF.

This clonotype was picked up a small number of times. The V call is TRBV12-3 or TRBV12-4, the J call TRBJ1-2; D is unresolved. Between the trimmed V and J ends, which lost 6 bases and 7 bases, there was a span of 15 bases. The CDR3 totals 13 residues. The CDR3 DNA follows: TGTGCCAGCAGCCGAGAGGGTGCGTCTGGCTACACCTTC. Protein product: CASSREGASGYTF.

This clonotype was recorded once. The gene calls are TRBV20-1 and TRBJ1-2; 7 nucleotides agree with TRBD1. V was clipped by 5 bases and J by 7 bases; unmatched bases: 4. Per germline, CDR1 DFQATT and CDR2 SNEGSKA (reference sequence). The CDR3 consists of 11 residues. CDR3 residues: CSAGDSSGYTF. The CDR3 coding sequence is TGCAGTGCTGGGGACAGCTCTGGCTACACCTTC.

This clonotype was observed a handful of times. V gene TRBV20-1 combines with J gene TRBJ2-5; D is tentatively TRBD1 or TRBD2 (5 bases each). Germline V gives CDR1 DFQATT, CDR2 SNEGSKA (reference sequence). The CDR3 runs 14 residues. Between the trimmed V and J ends, which lost 3 bases and 7 bases, there was a span of 18 bases. CDR3 sequence reads: CSASPGPYGGTQYF. The CDR3 DNA reads TGCAGTGCTAGTCCGGGACCTTACGGTGGGACCCAGTACTTC.

This clonotype was picked up many times. The chain joins TRBV19 to TRBJ1-1; D is unclear. This CDR3 is built from 13 residues. V was cut by 3 bases and J by 8 bases, with 13 bases left in between. Germline assignment: CDR1 LNHDA and CDR2 SQIVND (reference sequence). The CDR3 DNA is TGTGCCAGTAGTATCGGACTAGGCGGGGAAGCTTTCTTT. Protein: CASSIGLGGEAFF. The full variable domain, in which reference TRBV19 and TRBJ1-1 provide the parts outside the CDR3, is DGGITQSPKYLFRKEGQNVTLSCEQNLNHDAMYWYRQDPGQGLRLIYYSQIVNDFQKGDIAEGYSVSREKKESFPLTVTSAQKNPTAFYLCASSIGLGGEAFFGQGTRLTVV.

The chain has TRBV25-1 and TRBJ2-7, with 7 bases identical to TRBD2. This CDR3 has 17 amino acids. J lost 6 bases, V lost 5 bases, and 19 bases had no gene match. Germline values: CDR1 MGHDK, CDR2 SYGVNS. CDR3 residues: CASSFVTQGLRRREQYF. As DNA, the CDR3 is TGTGCCAGCAGTTTTGTGACGCAGGGACTACGCCGCCGCGAGCAGTACTTC.

The chain employs TRBV7-2 and TRBJ2-5, with TRBD1 matching over 9 bases. This CDR3 spans 16 amino acids. CDR1 is SGHTA and CDR2 is FQGNSA in the germline V gene. The ends lost 6 bases at V and 5 bases at J; junction bases unmatched: 13. Here the CDR3 DNA reads TGTGCCAGCAGGGCCCCCGGGACAGGGAGTTGGGAGACCCAGTACTTC. Protein product: CASRAPGTGSWETQYF.

The rearrangement uses TRBV25-1 and TRBJ2-1; weak D call: TRBD1 (5 bases). Between the trimmed V and J ends, which lost 6 bases and 10 bases, there was a span of 19 bases. The CDR3 is 14 residues long. Germline-derived CDR1 and CDR2 are MGHDK and SYGVNS. The CDR3, as DNA: TGTGCCAGCAGCCGCCTGTGGGGCGAGAACGAGCAGTTCTTC. This sequence encodes CASSRLWGENEQFF.

The CDR3, as DNA: TGCAGTGCTAGGTCCCTAGCGGGTCCCCTCCAAGAGACCCAGTACTTC. It translates to CSARSLAGPLQETQYF. The chain links TRBV20-1 to TRBJ2-5; 8 nucleotides line up with TRBD2. CDR3 length: 16 residues. J was trimmed by 1 base and V by 3 bases; bases with no gene match: 10. Germline values: CDR1 DFQATT, CDR2 SNEGSKA (reference sequence).

In this sample, this clonotype turned up many times. J is TRBJ1-2 and V is TRBV4-2; D gene uncertain. CDR1 is LGHNA, CDR2 YNFKEQ, per germline. Trimming cost V 4 bases and J 7 bases, with 13 bases left between them. The CDR3 contains 13 residues. CDR3 coding DNA: TGTGCCAGCAGCCTCAGGTTGACTAGTGGCTACACCTTC. Translated: CASSLRLTSGYTF.

Ten or more counts support this clonotype. The V gene is TRBV25-1, the J gene TRBJ2-2; D is undetermined. Looked up from germline, CDR1 is MGHDK and CDR2 is SYGVNS. This CDR3 is built from 16 residues. Trimming stripped 4 bases from V and 5 bases from J, with 17 bases between. DNA for the CDR3: TGTGCCAGCAGTGCCCGTGGCACCTCGAGAACCGGGGAGCTGTTTTTT. Translating gives CASSARGTSRTGELFF.

The V and J genes are TRBV29-1 and TRBJ1-2, with 10 bases that match TRBD1. V was clipped by 8 bases and J by 6 bases; unmatched bases: 9. This CDR3 comprises 13 residues. The germline V gene has CDR1 SQVTM and CDR2 ANQGSEA. CDR3 coding DNA: TGCAGCCGCGACCGGGGGACAGGGGATGGCTACACCTTC. It yields the protein CSRDRGTGDGYTF.

This chain links TRBV7-3 with TRBJ1-5; D gene uncertain. The CDR3 spans 14 residues. Germline V lookup: CDR1 SGHTA, CDR2 FQGTGA. Trimming cost V 5 bases and J 11 bases, with 19 bases left between them. The CDR3 DNA sequence: TGTGCCAGCAGCCCAGGTGCCGGGAGAGAGACCCAGCATTTT. Translated: CASSPGAGRETQHF.

This clonotype was detected ten times or more. This chain uses TRBV10-3 with TRBJ1-1; D may be TRBD1 (5 bases). V gave up 4 bases and J gave up 3 bases, with 9 bases separating them. CDR1 and CDR2 from the germline V gene are ENHRY and SYGVKD. The CDR3 totals 13 residues. In DNA, the CDR3 is TGTGCCATCAGTGTCCCAGGGTACACTGAAGCTTTCTTT. This encodes CAISVPGYTEAFF.

V usage is TRBV25-1 and J usage is TRBJ1-4, with 9 bases lining up with TRBD1. Germline V lookup: CDR1 MGHDK, CDR2 SYGVNS. The CDR3 sequence is 13 residues long. V trimming: 6 bases; J trimming: 6 bases; junction bases outside the gene matches: 2. CDR3 nucleotides: TGTGCCAGCAGACGGACAGGGGATGAAAAACTGTTTTTT. Protein product: CASRRTGDEKLFF.

A remark on this clonotype: This clone may be a read error of a much larger clone one base away. This chain uses TRBV5-1 with TRBJ1-1; D is undetermined. The CDR3 length is 14 residues. Germline CDR1 is SGHRS and CDR2 is YFSETQ. The CDR3 DNA follows: TGCGCCCGCAGTTCCCAAGCACAGAACACTGAAGCTTTCTTT. Protein product: CARSSQAQNTEAFF. Full variable domain (rest looked up from reference TRBV5-1 and TRBJ1-1): KAGVTQTPRYLIKTRGQQVTLSCSPISGHRSVSWYQQTPGQGLQFLFEYFSETQRNKGNFPGRFSGRQFSNSRSEMNVSTLELGDSALYLCARSSQAQNTEAFFGQGTRLTVV.

Ten or more counts support this clonotype. V and J are TRBV13 and TRBJ1-2, with D unresolved. This CDR3 comprises 14 residues. Per germline, CDR1 PRHDT and CDR2 FYEKMQ (reference sequence). V was shortened by 0 bases and J by 8 bases, with 13 bases between the two germline ends. The CDR3 nucleotides read TGTGCCAGCAGCTTAGGGCCGGGGTGGAGCGGCTACACCTTC. Protein sequence: CASSLGPGWSGYTF.